This TCR beta chain was captured in a study of regulatory T cells. Primers: 52 TRBV forward and 13 TRBJ reverse. The repertoire was sequenced with immunoSEQ multiplex PCR; TCRdb's copy has only in-frame clones and lacks some. The sample lists 25,000 to 40,000 clones; over 85% were seen once. As concerns this clone: Its specificity is not known.

Autoimmunity was present in every CD3G-deficient patient, worse in two. Study-wide results and caveats: Hydrophobic residues at CDR3 positions 6 and 7 were enriched in conventional CD4+ T cells of CD3G-deficient patients.

Germline V gene sequence: CDR1 SGHRS, CDR2 YFSETQ. Trimming shortened V by 4 bases and J by 2 bases, and 11 bases separated the two germline ends. The CDR3 loop spans 14 amino acids. The TCR was taken from a child aged 2-15 years with CD3G deficiency. The sequenced material came from conventional CD4+ T cells sorted from blood. V is TRBV5-1 and J is TRBJ2-3, with D perhaps TRBD1 (5 bases). The CDR3 coding sequence is TGCGCCAGCAGCGCCGCAGGGTTCACAGATACGCAGTATTTT. Translated: CASSAAGFTDTQYF.